A single sample gave rise to the 11 T cell receptor beta chains below, sequenced in a study of blood T cell repertoires in COVID-19. Some clones are missing from TCRdb's copy, which holds only in-frame ones; the method was immunoSEQ multiplex PCR. The sample has about 320,000 clones, 90% seen once; the top ten hold around 2.7%. The source material was PBMCs or T cells enriched from blood (not recorded which). The receptors stem from a man aged 55 to 70 who had recovered from COVID-19.

The chain is built from TRBV2 and TRBJ1-2; weak D call: TRBD1 (6 bases). CDR1 SNHLY and CDR2 FYNNEI come from the germline V gene. Trimming removed 5 bases from V and 7 bases from J, with 11 bases in between. CDR3 length: 12 residues. The CDR3 is CASSQTGPGYTF. CDR3 DNA: TGTGCCAGCAGTCAAACAGGGCCTGGCTACACCTTC.

The chain joins TRBV6-5 to TRBJ1-1; TRBD1 matches 9 bases. J was trimmed by 5 bases and V by 0 bases; bases with no gene match: 4. This CDR3 is built from 15 residues. CDR1 is MNHEY, CDR2 SVGAGI, per germline. The CDR3 region is CASSYSRQGVTEAFF. CDR3 in DNA: TGTGCCAGCAGTTACTCGAGACAGGGGGTTACTGAAGCTTTCTTT.

This chain links TRBV5-5 with TRBJ1-3; the match to TRBD1 covers 9 bases. The germline gives CDR1 SGHKS, CDR2 YYEKEE (reference sequence). This CDR3 spans 16 amino acids. V was pared by 0 bases and J by 4 bases, with 5 bases of the junction left unmatched. This CDR3 is CASSLEGQGTGNTIYF. CDR3 DNA: TGTGCCAGCAGCTTGGAGGGACAGGGTACAGGAAACACCATATATTTT.

This chain joins TRBV9 and TRBJ1-4; 11 nucleotides agree with TRBD1. Germline-derived CDR1 and CDR2 are SGDLS and YYNGEE. The length of the CDR3 is 14 residues. V shed 2 bases, J shed 8 bases, and the junction held 2 bases outside the gene matches. This chain's CDR3 is CASSVGTGGEKLFF. In nucleotides, the CDR3 is TGTGCCAGCAGCGTCGGGACAGGGGGAGAAAAACTGTTTTTT. The whole variable domain, filled in from reference TRBV9 and TRBJ1-4, reads DSGVTQTPKHLITATGQRVTLRCSPRSGDLSVYWYQQSLDQGLQFLIQYYNGEERAKGNILERFSAQQFPDLHSELNLSSLELGDSALYFCASSVGTGGEKLFFGSGTQLSVL.

V usage is TRBV9 and J usage is TRBJ2-1; 8 bases are a match to TRBD2. The CDR3 is 19 residues long. Germline V gene lookup returns CDR1 SGDLS and CDR2 YYNGEE. The V gene end was trimmed by 4 bases and the J gene end by 1 base; junction bases not matched to a gene: 16. CDR3 nucleotide sequence: TGTGCCAGCAGCCCCGGCCAGATGGTCGGGGGGGAGTCCTACAATGAGCAGTTCTTC. Translation gives CASSPGQMVGGESYNEQFF.

The V call is TRBV5-1, the J call TRBJ2-1; D is undetermined. Germline CDR1 is SGHRS and CDR2 is YFSETQ. Trimming removed 5 bases at V and 8 bases at J, with 20 bases between. CDR3 size: 15 residues. The CDR3 bases are TGCGCCAGCAGAAGCTCGACGGGTCGTTTATATGAGCAGTTCTTC. Translating gives CASRSSTGRLYEQFF. The full variable domain, in which reference TRBV5-1 and TRBJ2-1 provide the parts outside the CDR3, is KAGVTQTPRYLIKTRGQQVTLSCSPISGHRSVSWYQQTPGQGLQFLFEYFSETQRNKGNFPGRFSGRQFSNSRSEMNVSTLELGDSALYLCASRSSTGRLYEQFFGPGTRLTVL.

The chain joins TRBV6-4 to TRBJ1-5; no firm D call. CDR1 is MRHNA, CDR2 SNTAGT, per germline. Between the trimmed V and J ends, which lost 0 bases and 3 bases, there was a span of 15 bases. The CDR3 sequence is 17 residues long. The CDR3 reads CASSDSLPNSDNQPQHF. The CDR3 DNA is TGTGCCAGCAGTGACTCGCTTCCGAACAGTGACAATCAGCCCCAGCATTTT.

The chain couples TRBV18 to TRBJ1-2; possibly TRBD1 for D (5 bases). CDR1 KGHSH and CDR2 LQKENI come from the germline V gene. The V end was cut by 3 bases, the J end by 5 bases, with 19 bases between. This CDR3 has 16 amino acids. The CDR3 DNA is TGTGCCAGCTCACCGCTACCCGGAGGAGGGGAATATGGCTACACCTTC. Protein sequence: CASSPLPGGGEYGYTF.

CDR3 amino acids: CASSSPLGGNTEAFF. The CDR3 nucleotides read TGTGCCAGCAGCTCCCCTCTAGGGGGGAACACTGAAGCTTTCTTT. J is TRBJ1-1 and V is TRBV9; possible D gene TRBD1, 6 bases. The CDR3 runs 15 residues. V gave up 4 bases and J gave up 1 base, with 14 bases separating them. Germline lookup yields CDR1 SGDLS and CDR2 YYNGEE.

A remark on this clone: At one boundary the junction diverges from the germline segment, which might be a read error. This chain uses TRBV19 with TRBJ1-2; 9 bases line up with TRBD1. The CDR3 length is 12 residues. In germline, CDR1 is LNHDA, CDR2 SQIVND (reference sequence). In DNA form, the CDR3 reads TGTGCCAGTAGTCAATCACAGGGGGCGCAGGCCTTC. This codes for CASSQSQGAQAF.

The V call is TRBV3-1 (or the pseudogene TRBV3-2), the J call TRBJ2-1; D is perhaps TRBD1 (5 bases). Germline V gene data show CDR1 as LGHDT and CDR2 as YNNKEL (reference sequence). The CDR3 contains 16 residues. V lost 0 bases to trimming and J lost 0 bases, with 9 bases between them. The CDR3 protein is CASSQEHRSSYNEQFF. The CDR3 nucleotides read TGTGCCAGCAGCCAAGAACACAGGAGCTCCTACAATGAGCAGTTCTTC.